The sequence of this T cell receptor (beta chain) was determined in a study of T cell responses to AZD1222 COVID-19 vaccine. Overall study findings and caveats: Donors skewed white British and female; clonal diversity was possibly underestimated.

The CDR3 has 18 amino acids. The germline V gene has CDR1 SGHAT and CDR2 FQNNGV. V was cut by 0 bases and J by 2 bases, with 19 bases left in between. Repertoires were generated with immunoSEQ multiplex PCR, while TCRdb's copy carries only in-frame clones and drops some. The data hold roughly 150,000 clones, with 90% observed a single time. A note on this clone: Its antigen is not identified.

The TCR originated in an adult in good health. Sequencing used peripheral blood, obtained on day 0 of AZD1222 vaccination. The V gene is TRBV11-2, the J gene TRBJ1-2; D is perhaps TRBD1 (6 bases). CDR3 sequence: CASSLDLGGLGKNYGYTF. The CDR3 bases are TGTGCCAGCAGCTTAGATCTAGGGGGGCTAGGAAAAAACTATGGCTACACCTTC.